This T cell receptor beta chain was retrieved from a study of Graves' ophthalmopathy and Graves' hyperthyroidism. Amplifying from RNA transcripts, the study obtained TCR beta CDR3 regions. First-round RT-PCR with HTBI primers preceded a second-round multiplex PCR. TCRdb analysed the multiplex PCR reads with MiXCR anew, one entry per CDR3 protein. The sample contains under 200,000 distinct CDR3 sequences, approximately 40% of which appear only once. This clonotype was observed many times. Its cognate antigen is unknown. Study-wide results and limits: A classifier, a 13-signature model, separated ophthalmopathy from stable hyperthyroidism with approximately 88% sensitivity and 75% to 83% specificity.

V was pared by 5 bases and J by 2 bases, with 20 bases between. Germline V CDR1 and CDR2: DFQATT, SNEGSKA (reference sequence). This CDR3 spans 16 amino acids. This chain connects TRBV20-1 to TRBJ2-3; D is unclear. Sequenced material: peripheral blood. The TCR comes from a woman aged 40 to 55 with Graves' ophthalmopathy. The CDR3 here is CSAGPTEIRHTDTQYF. Here the CDR3 DNA reads TGCAGTGCTGGACCGACGGAAATACGACACACAGATACGCAGTATTTT.